This T cell receptor beta chain was captured by sequencing in a study of T cells in tuberculosis. Overall study: A South African cohort included IGRA-negative adolescents, latently infected IGRA-positive adolescents and adults with active tuberculosis.

The time point: new active TB diagnosis, blood taken before or within 7 days of starting treatment. Here immunoSEQ multiplex PCR was the method, and the copy in TCRdb shows in-frame clones only, minus some. Of tens of thousands of clones listed, approximately 90% are singletons. With V trimmed by 0 bases and J by 7 bases, 13 bases remained unmatched. Germline CDR1 and CDR2: SGHKS and YYEKEE (reference sequence). This CDR3 spans 16 amino acids. The TCR was taken from an adult with tuberculosis. Here the sequenced sample was PBMCs, taken at tuberculosis diagnosis. The V gene is TRBV5-5, the J gene TRBJ2-7, with 7 bases matching TRBD1. The CDR3 DNA reads as TGTGCCAGCAGCTTGGAGGGGGCGTCGGGCCTGGGGGAGCAGTACGTC. It translates to CASSLEGASGLGEQYV.